This T cell receptor (beta chain) originates from a study of blood T cell repertoires in COVID-19. Background on the study: The United States, Italy and Spain supplied acute and convalescent COVID-19 samples.

Clones were sequenced by immunoSEQ multiplex PCR, and TCRdb holds only the in-frame ones, with some missing. Of 200,000 to 300,000 clones in the sample, nearly 85% were seen once. V lost 4 bases and J 4 bases, leaving 11 bases between the germline ends. This CDR3 contains 14 residues. Germline V gives CDR1 KGHSH, CDR2 LQKENI. V and J are TRBV18 and TRBJ2-1; perhaps TRBD2 as D (5 bases). The source is a human donor in a cohort sampled during active COVID-19. Sequences were obtained from peripheral blood. CDR3 loop: CASSQGSAYNEQFF. The CDR3 nucleotides are TGTGCCAGCTCACAGGGTAGCGCTTACAATGAGCAGTTCTTC.